Each of the 15 T cell receptor beta chains below was sequenced from the same sample in a study of blood T cell repertoires in COVID-19 (dated by TCRdb to the early 2020s). Libraries came from the immunoSEQ multiplex PCR assay. In TCRdb, the immuneACCESS table is reduced to in-frame sequences with V and J assigned. These tables do not hold every clone; where another copy was compared, an unresolved V gene accounts for under half, and the others remain unexplained. Within this sample are about 97,000 clones, with 80% to 90% of them counted one time only. The ten largest clonotypes hold about 16% of the sample. Source material: peripheral blood. These receptors were collected from a human donor in a cohort sampled during active COVID-19.

The chain couples TRBV7-3 to TRBJ1-6; TRBD1 might be the D (6 bases). The CDR3 extends over 15 amino acids. V was cut by 4 bases and J by 3 bases, with 10 bases left in between. CDR1 SGHTA and CDR2 FQGTGA come from the germline V gene. CDR3 nucleotide sequence: TGTGCCAGCAGCTCCCCAGGGGTCTATAATTCACCCCTCCACTTT. Translating gives CASSSPGVYNSPLHF.

The V and J genes are TRBV19 and TRBJ1-2; the D gene is possibly TRBD1 (5 bases). The germline V and J ends were trimmed by 1 base and 1 base, with 10 bases remaining between them. The CDR3 totals 15 residues. Looked up from germline, CDR1 is LNHDA and CDR2 is SQIVND (reference sequence). In nucleotides, the CDR3 is TGTGCCAGTAGTATAGTCGCGACAGTTAACTATGGCTACACCTTC. This encodes CASSIVATVNYGYTF.

The chain is built from TRBV5-4 and TRBJ2-1; D is possibly TRBD1 (7 bases). CDR1 SGHNT and CDR2 YYREEE come from the germline V gene (reference sequence). V was cut by 0 bases and J by 6 bases, with 16 bases left in between. CDR3 length equals 16 residues. CDR3 protein: CASSLVRQGGFNEQFF. The DNA of the CDR3 is TGTGCCAGCAGCTTGGTACGGCAGGGGGGTTTCAATGAGCAGTTCTTC.

V usage is TRBV9 and J usage is TRBJ1-2; a weak D match, TRBD1 (5 bases). The germline V gene encodes CDR1 SGDLS and CDR2 YYNGEE. This CDR3 comprises 14 residues. Trimming took off 6 bases at V and 2 bases at J, with 14 bases between the two ends. The CDR3 loop reads CASTPSTGNYGYTF. DNA of the CDR3: TGTGCCAGCACACCAAGCACAGGCAACTATGGCTACACCTTC.

CDR3 DNA: TGTGCCAGCAGCCAAGCTGATAGCGGGGGGTCCTATGAGCAGTTCTTC. The encoded protein is CASSQADSGGSYEQFF. V gene TRBV4-2 combines with J gene TRBJ2-1; 10 bases agree with TRBD2. Germline CDR1 LGHNA, CDR2 YNFKEQ. The V segment lost 1 base and the J segment 8 bases; nucleotides outside the gene matches: 8. This CDR3 region has 16 residues.

This clone was seen only once. This sequence joins TRBV6-1 and TRBJ1-1; TRBD1 agrees at 8 bases. The CDR3 has 14 residues. The ends lost 3 bases at V and 5 bases at J; junction bases unmatched: 5. CDR1 is MNHNS, CDR2 SASEGT, per germline. This CDR3 reads CASSEQDRGTEAFF. Here the CDR3 DNA reads TGTGCCAGCAGTGAGCAAGACAGGGGAACTGAAGCTTTCTTT.

The chain is built from TRBV29-1 and TRBJ2-3; D might be TRBD1 (6 bases). The CDR3 contains 15 residues. Germline-derived CDR1 and CDR2 are SQVTM and ANQGSEA. Trimming took off 7 bases at V and 1 base at J, with 18 bases between the two ends. The CDR3 DNA follows: TGCAGCGCCGCGGACAGCCCTGAGGGCACAGATACGCAGTATTTT. It translates to CSAADSPEGTDTQYF.

The chain combines TRBV19 with TRBJ1-1; D perhaps matches TRBD1 (5 bases). Trimming left V 4 bases short and J 1 base short, with 16 bases between. CDR3 size: 16 residues. Germline V gene lookup returns CDR1 LNHDA and CDR2 SQIVND (reference sequence). This chain's CDR3 is CASSKLQGRGNTEAFF. The DNA for the CDR3 is TGTGCCAGTAGTAAGCTCCAGGGAAGGGGGAACACTGAAGCTTTCTTT.

The chain couples TRBV5-6 to TRBJ2-7; D is ambiguous. The CDR3 has 14 residues. Germline V gene data show CDR1 as SGHDT and CDR2 as YYEEEE. V was cut by 1 base and J by 9 bases, with 17 bases left in between. Here the CDR3 DNA reads TGTGCCAGCAGCTTGCGCGGTCCACGCTTATTGCAGTACTTC. This gives the protein CASSLRGPRLLQYF.

Only one count was recorded for this clone. J is TRBJ2-3 and V is TRBV7-6; D ambiguous. Per the germline V gene, CDR1 is SGHVS and CDR2 is FNYEAQ. V dropped 1 base and J dropped 5 bases, with 7 bases sitting between them. The CDR3 is 13 amino acids. CDR3 sequence: CASSLEFRDTQYF. As DNA, the CDR3 is TGTGCCAGCAGCTTAGAGTTTAGAGATACGCAGTATTTT.

V and J are TRBV6-5 and TRBJ2-7; 7 bases line up with TRBD1. The CDR3 loop spans 16 amino acids. Germline CDR1 and CDR2: MNHEY and SVGAGI. Trimming removed 0 bases from V and 4 bases from J; junction bases left unmatched: 9. The CDR3, as DNA: TGTGCCAGCAGTTACTCGACTTCTACAGGGGAATACGAGCAGTACTTC. This encodes CASSYSTSTGEYEQYF.

The chain uses TRBV4-3 and TRBJ2-3; TRBD1 aligns across 8 bases. The CDR3 runs 14 residues. Unmatched junction bases numbered 4, after V lost 1 base and J lost 7 bases. Germline lookup yields CDR1 LGHNA and CDR2 YSLEER. The CDR3 here is CASSQGQGKYTQYF. CDR3 bases: TGCGCCAGCAGCCAAGGACAGGGGAAATATACGCAGTATTTT.

This rearrangement joins TRBV27 to TRBJ2-7; TRBD2 matches at 9 bases. The CDR3 has 14 amino acids. Per the germline V gene, CDR1 is MNHEY and CDR2 is SMNVEV (reference sequence). The V segment lost 6 bases and the J segment 2 bases; nucleotides outside the gene matches: 5. The CDR3 loop is CASRTLAGTYEQYF. CDR3 nucleotides: TGTGCCAGCAGGACCCTAGCGGGGACCTACGAGCAGTACTTC.

The gene calls are TRBV10-2 and TRBJ2-5; D ambiguous. CDR3 length equals 12 residues. CDR1 and CDR2 (germline): WSHSY, SAAADI. V was trimmed by 4 bases and J by 5 bases, leaving 8 bases between them. CDR3 nucleotides: TGCGCCAGCAGTGGCGACTGGGAGACCCAGTACTTC. The encoded protein is CASSGDWETQYF.

This clone has just one count. The chain couples TRBV5-6 to TRBJ1-2, with D perhaps matching TRBD1 (6 bases). V was clipped by 3 bases and J by 3 bases, with 12 bases between them. There are 14 residues in the CDR3. Germline CDR1 SGHDT, CDR2 YYEEEE. CDR3 coding DNA: TGTGCCAGCAGCTCCTACCCAGGGGACTATGGCTACACCTTC. Its protein is CASSSYPGDYGYTF.